The T cell receptor (beta chain) under discussion was sequenced for a study of cytomegalovirus exposure and HLA in healthy donors. General study results and limits: Later analysis associated a missense DCLRE1C variant with TCR beta V- and J-gene trimming. In a later analysis, 15,000 to 20,000 TCR beta sequences were associated with HLA alleles at 0.05 false discovery rate.

The PCR used 60 Vbeta and 13 Jbeta primers. Repertoires were generated with immunoSEQ multiplex PCR, while TCRdb's copy carries only in-frame clones and drops some. Among about 87,000 clones listed, 70% to 85% were seen once. This CDR3 comprises 15 residues. Trimming left V 1 base short and J 2 bases short, with 11 bases between. Germline V CDR1 and CDR2: SEHNR, FQNEAQ (reference sequence). Donors were ostensibly healthy at sampling, although undocumented immune exposures were probable. This clone occurred once. Antigen unknown. The genes are TRBV7-9 and TRBJ1-2, with D possibly being TRBD1 (5 bases). Sequencing input: PBMCs. The sequence was obtained from a man between 25 and 39 years old in good health and CMV-seropositive. CDR3 region: CASSLVGGENYGYTF. The CDR3 nucleotides are TGTGCCAGCAGCTTAGTGGGAGGGGAGAACTATGGCTACACCTTC. Full variable domain (rest looked up from reference TRBV7-9 and TRBJ1-2): DTGVSQNPRHKITKRGQNVTFRCDPISEHNRLYWYRQTLGQGPEFLTYFQNEAQLEKSRLLSDRFSAERPKGSFSTLEIQRTEQGDSAMYLCASSLVGGENYGYTFGSGTRLTVV.